This T cell receptor (beta chain) was retrieved from a study of blood T cell repertoires in COVID-19. Study background: Sources were T cells, B-cell-depleted T cells, or PBMCs; the material itself was cDNA or gDNA.

The CDR3 is 14 amino acids. V lost 6 bases to trimming and J lost 0 bases, with 9 bases between them. The V gene's germline CDR1 is LNHDA and CDR2 SQIVND (reference sequence). As handled by the study authors: Amplification of reference gene primers was used by the study to estimate nucleated cell counts. The table came from immunoSEQ multiplex PCR; TCRdb's copy has only in-frame clones and leaves some out. The V and J calls and clone size are taken from that table; D and trimming were inferred from the DNA. In the table there are some 240,000 clones, around 90% of which are singletons. This sequence was found in a man aged 55-75 years who had recovered from COVID-19. The sample was peripheral blood. The chain joins TRBV19 to TRBJ2-1; a possible D gene is TRBD1 (5 bases). The DNA for the CDR3 is TGTGCCAGTAGCAGGGAAAACTCCTACAATGAGCAGTTCTTC. Its protein product is CASSRENSYNEQFF.